A selection of T cell receptor beta chains follows, all from one sample in a study of blood T cell repertoires in COVID-19. Some clones are missing from TCRdb's copy, which holds only in-frame ones; the method was immunoSEQ multiplex PCR. In the table there are about 64,000 clones, roughly 90% of which are singletons. Sequenced material: peripheral blood. The receptors here all came from a human donor in a cohort sampled during active COVID-19. Both conserved end residues are part of each CDR3. The D gene is left open where the match is weak. The size entry is marked missing in some rows and otherwise reads once, few, many or a size class.

v_call: TRBV27; d_call: TRBD1; clone_size: once; j_call: TRBJ1-1; cdr3_aa: CASSPLHRTGEAFF; cdr3_nt: TGTGCCAGCAGTCCACTCCACCGGACAGGGGAAGCTTTCTTT
v_call: TRBV4-2; d_call: -; clone_size: once; j_call: TRBJ1-2; cdr3_aa: CASSQDLLRGGYGYTF; cdr3_nt: TGTGCCAGCAGCCAAGATCTCCTTAGGGGTGGCTATGGCTACACCTTC
v_call: TRBV29-1; d_call: -; clone_size: -; j_call: TRBJ2-5; cdr3_aa: CSVDRVAEETQYF; cdr3_nt: TGCAGCGTTGACCGCGTCGCGGAGGAGACCCAGTACTTC
v_call: TRBV11-3; d_call: -; clone_size: -; j_call: TRBJ2-3; cdr3_aa: CASGAGVGGGTDTQYF; cdr3_nt: TGTGCCAGCGGGGCGGGAGTAGGGGGAGGCACAGATACGCAGTATTTT
v_call: TRBV9; d_call: TRBD2; clone_size: -; j_call: TRBJ2-2; cdr3_aa: CASSVGRGLAGVAGELFF; cdr3_nt: TGTGCCAGCAGCGTAGGGAGAGGACTAGCGGGAGTAGCCGGGGAGCTGTTTTTT
v_call: TRBV4-1; d_call: TRBD2; clone_size: -; j_call: TRBJ2-1; cdr3_aa: CASRLGLASGRVEQFF; cdr3_nt: TGCGCCAGCAGACTTGGCCTGGCTAGCGGGAGGGTTGAGCAGTTCTTC
v_call: TRBV11-2; d_call: -; clone_size: -; j_call: TRBJ1-1; cdr3_aa: CASSLKGGTEAFF; cdr3_nt: TGTGCCAGCAGCTTGAAGGGAGGAACTGAAGCTTTCTTT
v_call: TRBV2; d_call: TRBD1; clone_size: once; j_call: TRBJ2-3; cdr3_aa: CASSRGQSTDTQYF; cdr3_nt: TGTGCCAGCAGTAGGGGACAGTCCACAGATACGCAGTATTTT
v_call: TRBV28; d_call: TRBD1; clone_size: -; j_call: TRBJ2-7; cdr3_aa: CASSTYRDRVSYEQYF; cdr3_nt: TGTGCCAGCAGTACCTACCGGGACAGGGTCTCCTACGAGCAGTACTTC
v_call: TRBV18; d_call: TRBD1; clone_size: once; j_call: TRBJ1-3; cdr3_aa: CASSPGQGAGNTIYF; cdr3_nt: TGTGCCAGCTCACCAGGACAGGGAGCTGGAAACACCATATATTTT
v_call: TRBV2; d_call: TRBD1; clone_size: -; j_call: TRBJ2-2; cdr3_aa: CASRRDRNTGELFF; cdr3_nt: TGTGCCAGCAGGAGGGACAGAAACACCGGGGAGCTGTTTTTT
v_call: TRBV6-5; d_call: -; clone_size: -; j_call: TRBJ1-3; cdr3_aa: CASRKTGSDGNTIYF; cdr3_nt: TGTGCCAGCAGAAAGACAGGTTCCGATGGAAACACCATATATTTT
v_call: TRBV25-1; d_call: -; clone_size: -; j_call: TRBJ1-1; cdr3_aa: CASSDLPGVALPNTEAFF; cdr3_nt: TGTGCCAGCAGTGACCTCCCAGGGGTCGCACTGCCGAACACTGAAGCTTTCTTT
v_call: TRBV4-1; d_call: -; clone_size: -; j_call: TRBJ1-4; cdr3_aa: CASSRQGNEKLFF; cdr3_nt: TGCGCCAGCAGCCGGCAGGGAAATGAAAAACTGTTTTTT
v_call: TRBV28; d_call: -; clone_size: -; j_call: TRBJ1-1; cdr3_aa: CASSLAGLRAFF; cdr3_nt: TGTGCCAGCAGTTTGGCGGGGCTGAGGGCTTTCTTT
v_call: TRBV7-9; d_call: TRBD1; clone_size: once; j_call: TRBJ1-2; cdr3_aa: CASSPGQGRYGYTF; cdr3_nt: TGTGCCAGCAGCCCTGGACAGGGTCGGTATGGCTACACCTTC
v_call: TRBV9; d_call: -; clone_size: -; j_call: TRBJ1-5; cdr3_aa: CASSESSGGNQPQHF; cdr3_nt: TGTGCCAGCAGCGAATCATCCGGGGGCAATCAGCCCCAGCATTTT
v_call: TRBV5-5; d_call: TRBD1; clone_size: -; j_call: TRBJ1-2; cdr3_aa: CASSFGTGSGYTF; cdr3_nt: TGTGCCAGCAGCTTTGGGACAGGGTCCGGCTACACCTTC
v_call: TRBV7-9; d_call: -; clone_size: once; j_call: TRBJ1-1; cdr3_aa: CASSLEGGMNTEAFF; cdr3_nt: TGTGCCAGCAGCTTAGAGGGAGGGATGAACACTGAAGCTTTCTTT
v_call: TRBV28; d_call: -; clone_size: -; j_call: TRBJ2-3; cdr3_aa: CASTSRRVRDTQYF; cdr3_nt: TGTGCCAGCACCTCGCGGAGGGTTAGAGATACGCAGTATTTT
v_call: TRBV6-2/TRBV6-3; d_call: TRBD1; clone_size: -; j_call: TRBJ1-1; cdr3_aa: CASSYSIVPGGRNQAFF; cdr3_nt: TGTGCCAGCAGTTACTCGATTGTCCCAGGGGGCCGGAATCAAGCTTTCTTT
v_call: TRBV5-1; d_call: -; clone_size: -; j_call: TRBJ2-5; cdr3_aa: CASSLRGIRETQYF; cdr3_nt: TGCGCCAGCAGCTTGAGGGGGATAAGGGAGACCCAGTACTTC
v_call: TRBV9; d_call: TRBD1; clone_size: -; j_call: TRBJ1-4; cdr3_aa: CASSVEGAANEKLFF; cdr3_nt: TGTGCCAGCAGCGTAGAGGGGGCCGCTAATGAAAAACTGTTTTTT
v_call: TRBV28; d_call: TRBD1; clone_size: -; j_call: TRBJ1-3; cdr3_aa: CASSLWGAGGAGGNTIYF; cdr3_nt: TGTGCCAGCAGTTTATGGGGGGCAGGGGGCGCGGGTGGAAACACCATATATTTT
v_call: TRBV24-1; d_call: TRBD1; clone_size: -; j_call: TRBJ2-7; cdr3_aa: CATSETGQGAPLYEQYF; cdr3_nt: TGTGCCACCAGTGAAACGGGACAGGGCGCCCCTCTTTACGAGCAGTACTTC
v_call: TRBV4-1; d_call: -; clone_size: -; j_call: TRBJ2-3; cdr3_aa: CASSQLADTDTQYF; cdr3_nt: TGCGCCAGCAGCCAATTGGCGGACACAGATACGCAGTATTTT
v_call: TRBV18; d_call: TRBD1; clone_size: -; j_call: TRBJ1-1; cdr3_aa: CASSSTTGGTTEAFF; cdr3_nt: TGTGCCAGCTCATCGACGACAGGGGGTACCACTGAAGCTTTCTTT
v_call: TRBV6-2/TRBV6-3; d_call: -; clone_size: -; j_call: TRBJ2-3; cdr3_aa: CASSYVVADYTDTQYF; cdr3_nt: TGTGCCAGCAGTTACGTGGTAGCGGACTACACAGATACGCAGTATTTT
v_call: TRBV4-1; d_call: TRBD1; clone_size: -; j_call: TRBJ2-3; cdr3_aa: CASSQHPPGQGASADTQYF; cdr3_nt: TGCGCCAGCAGCCAGCATCCACCGGGACAGGGGGCTTCGGCAGATACGCAGTATTTT
v_call: TRBV4-2; d_call: TRBD2; clone_size: -; j_call: TRBJ2-3; cdr3_aa: CASSKGTSGRQDTQYF; cdr3_nt: TGTGCCAGCAGCAAGGGGACTAGCGGGAGACAAGATACGCAGTATTTT
v_call: TRBV28; d_call: -; clone_size: -; j_call: TRBJ2-7; cdr3_aa: CASSSPPVRGGGISYEQYF; cdr3_nt: TGTGCCAGCAGTTCCCCCCCAGTCAGGGGTGGCGGTATTTCCTACGAGCAGTACTTC
v_call: TRBV5-1; d_call: -; clone_size: -; j_call: TRBJ2-5; cdr3_aa: CASSPNLRVVETQYF; cdr3_nt: TGCGCCAGCAGCCCGAACCTGAGGGTGGTCGAGACCCAGTACTTC
v_call: TRBV6-5; d_call: TRBD1; clone_size: once; j_call: TRBJ1-3; cdr3_aa: CASSYFRDSGNTIYF; cdr3_nt: TGTGCCAGCAGTTACTTCCGGGACAGCGGAAACACCATATATTTT
v_call: TRBV7-3; d_call: -; clone_size: -; j_call: TRBJ2-5; cdr3_aa: CASSLQGFQGTQYF; cdr3_nt: TGTGCCAGCAGCTTACAGGGCTTCCAAGGGACCCAGTACTTC
v_call: TRBV7-9; d_call: -; clone_size: -; j_call: TRBJ2-7; cdr3_aa: CASSPGTGISYEQYF; cdr3_nt: TGTGCCAGCAGCCCCGGTACGGGAATCTCCTACGAGCAGTACTTC
v_call: TRBV2; d_call: -; clone_size: -; j_call: TRBJ1-4; cdr3_aa: CASSDRGSLNEKLFF; cdr3_nt: TGTGCCAGCAGTGATAGGGGCAGTCTTAATGAAAAACTGTTTTTT